Listed below are T cell receptor beta chains from one sample, sequenced in a study of identical twins. TCRdb reprocessed the 5' RACE reads with MiXCR, giving one entry per CDR3 protein. The table records some 710,000 distinct CDR3 sequences, around 6% of them present only once. Sequences were obtained from naive T cells sorted from blood. These receptors were collected from a man aged 18 to 30 in good health. Both conserved end residues are part of each CDR3. A D gene is named only where the DNA matches it firmly. Expanded clones get a size class; other rows say once, few or many, or leave the size out.

j_call d_call v_call clone_size cdr3_length cdr3_nt cdr3_aa
TRBJ2-6 - TRBV5-1 many 15 TGCGCCAGCAGCCCTTTGAGCTCTGGGGCCAACGTCCTGACTTTC CASSPLSSGANVLTF
TRBJ2-3 TRBD2 TRBV11-2 - 17 TGTGCCAGCAGCTTAGGTCCGGCTAGCGGGAGCACAGATACGCAGTATTTT CASSLGPASGSTDTQYF
TRBJ2-1 TRBD2 TRBV5-1 many 13 TGCGCCAGCAGCTTCCCGGGGGGGAGTGAGCAGTTCTTC CASSFPGGSEQFF
TRBJ1-1 - TRBV15 many 13 TGTGCCACCAGCGCTAGGGAGAACACTGAAGCTTTCTTT CATSARENTEAFF
TRBJ2-1 - TRBV27 few 15 TGTGCCAGCAGTTTATCAACCTCCCTTGTACATGAGCAGTTCTTC CASSLSTSLVHEQFF
TRBJ1-1 - TRBV12-3/TRBV12-4 many 15 TGTGCCAGCAGCCACCCCAGGGAAGGGGCCACTGAAGCTTTCTTT CASSHPREGATEAFF
TRBJ2-7 TRBD2 TRBV12-3/TRBV12-4 many 15 TGTGCCAGCAGTTATAAGGGACTAGCGGGAGACGAGCAGTACTTC CASSYKGLAGDEQYF
TRBJ2-5 - TRBV7-3 few 15 TGTGCCAGCAGCTTAAGTAGCGGAGCCGGGGAGACCCAGTACTTC CASSLSSGAGETQYF
TRBJ2-5 TRBD2 TRBV4-2 many 15 TGTGCCAGCGGATCCCTGACTAGCGGGAGCGAGACCCAGTACTTC CASGSLTSGSETQYF
TRBJ2-7 - TRBV7-9 once 15 TGTGCCAGCAGCTTAGGGGGGGACAGTCGATACGAGCAGTACTTC CASSLGGDSRYEQYF
TRBJ2-1 - TRBV27 many 17 TGTGCCAGCAGTTCCCCCTTCACCCAAGGATCCTACAATGAGCAGTTCTTC CASSSPFTQGSYNEQFF
TRBJ1-5 - TRBV15 - 14 TGTGCCACCAGCACAAAAACAGGGTCTCAGCCCCAGCATTTT CATSTKTGSQPQHF
TRBJ2-1 - TRBV18 few 16 TGTGCCAGCTCAACGACTCAAGGAGCAGGGTCCAATGAGCAGTTCTTC CASSTTQGAGSNEQFF
TRBJ2-1 - TRBV12-3/TRBV12-4 - 13 TGTGCCAGCAGTTTCGATCCCCTTGGCGGGCAGTTCTTC CASSFDPLGGQFF
TRBJ2-1 TRBD2 TRBV2 - 11 TGTGCCAGCAGTTCACAGCGGGGGCAGTTCTTC CASSSQRGQFF
TRBJ2-1 - TRBV9 - 14 TGTGCCAGCAGCGTAGGAGGGACTGACAATGAGCAGTTCTTC CASSVGGTDNEQFF
TRBJ2-2 - TRBV19 - 13 TGTGCCAGTAACCCCCGACAAACCGGGGAGCTGTTTTTT CASNPRQTGELFF
TRBJ1-5 - TRBV23-1 - 16 TGCGCCAGCAGTCAATCCACACGGGGTAGCAATCAGCCCCAGCATTTT CASSQSTRGSNQPQHF
TRBJ2-1 TRBD2 TRBV12-3/TRBV12-4 many 15 TGTGCCAGCAGTCAAGCGGGATTCTCCTACAATGAGCAGTTCTTC CASSQAGFSYNEQFF
TRBJ2-2 - TRBV29-1 many 11 TGCAGCGTCGCAGGGGCCGGGGAGCTGTTTTTT CSVAGAGELFF
TRBJ2-1 TRBD1 TRBV6-4 many 16 TGTGCCAGCAGTGAGAATGGCAGGGGGACCTACAATGAGCAGTTCTTC CASSENGRGTYNEQFF
TRBJ1-1 - TRBV29-1 - 13 TGCAGCCCCCCGAGGGTTGGGGGCACTGAAGCTTTCTTT CSPPRVGGTEAFF
TRBJ2-7 - TRBV10-3 - 17 TGTGCCATCAGTGAGCCAAACCTAGCGCCAAGCTCCTACGAGCAGTACTTC CAISEPNLAPSSYEQYF
TRBJ1-3 - TRBV10-3 - 16 TGTGCCATCAGTGAGTCGGAAACAGGGACTGGAAACACCATATATTTT CAISESETGTGNTIYF
TRBJ1-3 - TRBV6-5 many 18 TGTGCCAGCAGTTACTCTCCCCTGGAGGTTTTCTCTGGAAACACCATATATTTT CASSYSPLEVFSGNTIYF
TRBJ2-7 - TRBV4-2 few 15 TGTGCCAGCAGCCCGGGGAGAGGGACCGCCTACGAGCAGTACTTC CASSPGRGTAYEQYF
TRBJ2-3 TRBD2 TRBV12-3/TRBV12-4 many 14 TGTGCCAGCAGCAGACTAGCAGACACAGATACGCAGTATTTT CASSRLADTDTQYF
TRBJ2-3 - TRBV28 - 14 TGTGCCAGCAGTTCCCCTCCCGTGGGCCATACGCAGTATTTT CASSSPPVGHTQYF
TRBJ2-1 - TRBV12-3/TRBV12-4 few 14 TGTGCCAGCAGACTCTCGGGTCGAAACAATGAGCAGTTCTTC CASRLSGRNNEQFF
TRBJ2-1 - TRBV7-2 - 16 TGTGCCAGCAGCCCACGAAGCGGACGCTCCTACAATGAGCAGTTCTTC CASSPRSGRSYNEQFF
TRBJ2-5 - TRBV7-9 - 15 TGTGCCAGCACCCCGAATAGGGGCCAGGGAGAGACCCAGTACTTC CASTPNRGQGETQYF
TRBJ2-1 - TRBV5-1 many 15 TGCGCCAGCAGCATAACTAGGCCCCAAGGGGATGAGCAGTTCTTC CASSITRPQGDEQFF
TRBJ2-1 - TRBV19 few 15 TGTGCCAGTGGCCCCATGGGACCTACCTACAATGAGCAGTTCTTC CASGPMGPTYNEQFF
TRBJ2-5 TRBD2 TRBV7-3 - 15 TGTGCCAGCAGCTTAACATCACTAGCGGGAGAGACCCAGTACTTC CASSLTSLAGETQYF
TRBJ2-6 - TRBV19 - 14 TGTGCCAGTGAGGTAGAAACTGGGGCCAACGTCCTGACTTTC CASEVETGANVLTF
TRBJ2-1 - TRBV6-2/TRBV6-3 many 11 TGTGCCAGCAGTCACCTCGATGAGCAGTTCTTC CASSHLDEQFF
TRBJ2-1 TRBD2 TRBV27 many 14 TGTGCCAGCACCCAACTAGCGGGAGGGAATGAGCAGTTCTTC CASTQLAGGNEQFF
TRBJ2-1 - TRBV5-1 few 17 TGCGCCAGCAGCTTGGTCCGCCGGGGGAGCTCCTACAATGAGCAGTTCTTC CASSLVRRGSSYNEQFF
TRBJ1-5 - TRBV6-5 many 15 TGTGCCAGCAGTTACGACGGGGCAGGGAATCAGCCCCAGCATTTT CASSYDGAGNQPQHF
TRBJ1-5 - TRBV12-3/TRBV12-4 many 13 TGTGCCAGCACCCAGGGTTCAGTACAGCCCCAGCATTTT CASTQGSVQPQHF
TRBJ1-4 - TRBV15 - 14 TGTGCCACCAGCGGAGAGGGCTTTGATGAAAAACTGTTTTTT CATSGEGFDEKLFF
TRBJ2-7 TRBD1 TRBV6-2/TRBV6-3 - 16 TGTGCCAGCAGTTACTCGCAGGACAGGGGTTGGTACGAGCAGTACTTC CASSYSQDRGWYEQYF
TRBJ1-1 - TRBV7-2 - 16 TGTGCCAGCAGCTTAATGGGGCAGGGCCGAGGCACTGAAGCTTTCTTT CASSLMGQGRGTEAFF
TRBJ1-2 - TRBV4-1 few 14 TGCGCCAGCAGCCAAGACGGACAGACCTATGGCTACACCTTC CASSQDGQTYGYTF
TRBJ2-2 TRBD2 TRBV14 - 16 TGTGCCAGCAGAAGGGCTAGCGGGAGTTGGACCGGGGAGCTGTTTTTT CASRRASGSWTGELFF
TRBJ1-1 - TRBV28 - 15 TGTGCCAGCAGACAAGCCGGGACGATCAACACTGAAGCTTTCTTT CASRQAGTINTEAFF